A selection of T cell receptor beta chains follows, all from one sample in a study of T cells in Graves' hyperthyroidism and ophthalmopathy. TCRdb redid the calling of the multiplex PCR reads with MiXCR, one entry per CDR3 protein. Here the sample spans about 500,000 distinct CDR3 sequences, about 15% being singletons. Sequenced sample: blood. These receptors came from a woman in her late teens or twenties with Graves' hyperthyroidism. Both conserved end residues are part of each CDR3. A D gene is named only where the DNA matches it firmly. Some rows have no size entry. The others give once, few or many, or a class for an expanded clone.

clone size: many
D gene: TRBD2
J gene: TRBJ2-1
V gene: TRBV2
CDR3 DNA: TGTGCCAGCAGTGAGGGTAGCGGGAGGGTTAGCTCCTACAATGAGCAGTTCTTC
CDR3 protein: CASSEGSGRVSSYNEQFF

clone size: NA
D gene: NA
J gene: TRBJ2-3
V gene: TRBV19
CDR3 DNA: TGTGCCAGTAGTGCCTCAGCATGGGGGGATACGCAGTATTTT
CDR3 protein: CASSASAWGDTQYF

clone size: few
D gene: TRBD2
J gene: TRBJ2-7
V gene: TRBV4-1
CDR3 DNA: TGCGCCAGCAGCCACCGGGAGGCCACCTACGAGCAGTACTTC
CDR3 protein: CASSHREATYEQYF

clone size: many
D gene: TRBD1
J gene: TRBJ2-5
V gene: TRBV5-1
CDR3 DNA: TGCGCCAGCCGCCGACAGGGGGCCTCCCAAGAGACCCAGTACTTC
CDR3 protein: CASRRQGASQETQYF

clone size: many
D gene: TRBD2
J gene: TRBJ2-5
V gene: TRBV12-3/TRBV12-4
CDR3 DNA: TGTGCCAGCAGTTTTGGACCGGGACTAGCGGAGCGGGGGTATGAGACCCAGTACTTC
CDR3 protein: CASSFGPGLAERGYETQYF

clone size: many
D gene: TRBD1
J gene: TRBJ1-1
V gene: TRBV27
CDR3 DNA: TGTGCCAGCAGTAGAGACAGGGGCCCGAACACTGAAGCTTTCTTT
CDR3 protein: CASSRDRGPNTEAFF

clone size: many
D gene: TRBD2
J gene: TRBJ2-1
V gene: TRBV6-5
CDR3 DNA: TGTGCCAGCAGTTACCGGGGGCTCGGGACTAGCGGAGTCAATGAGCAGTTCTTC
CDR3 protein: CASSYRGLGTSGVNEQFF

clone size: many
D gene: NA
J gene: TRBJ1-2
V gene: TRBV3-1
CDR3 DNA: TGTGCCAGCAGCCAAGCACACCGGGACCTCTATGGCTACACCTTC
CDR3 protein: CASSQAHRDLYGYTF

clone size: few
D gene: NA
J gene: TRBJ1-6
V gene: TRBV5-6
CDR3 DNA: TGTGCCAGCCGTTCCACCGGGGGGACTTCACCCCTCCACTTT
CDR3 protein: CASRSTGGTSPLHF

clone size: NA
D gene: NA
J gene: TRBJ2-5
V gene: TRBV2
CDR3 DNA: TGTGCCAGCAGTGAACCGCTCGGAGGAGAGACCCAGTACTTC
CDR3 protein: CASSEPLGGETQYF

clone size: few
D gene: NA
J gene: TRBJ2-2
V gene: TRBV19
CDR3 DNA: TGTGCCAGCAATAGCGGAGGAAGGAACACCGGGGAGCTGTTTTTT
CDR3 protein: CASNSGGRNTGELFF

clone size: many
D gene: TRBD2
J gene: TRBJ2-3
V gene: TRBV27
CDR3 DNA: TGTGCCAGCAGTTTTGGGGTCGTTCGAAGCGGGGGAAGCACAGATACGCAGTATTTT
CDR3 protein: CASSFGVVRSGGSTDTQYF

clone size: many
D gene: NA
J gene: TRBJ1-1
V gene: TRBV7-3
CDR3 DNA: TGTGCCAACAGCTCGGTCGCCGGAGGGACTGAAGCTTTCTTT
CDR3 protein: CANSSVAGGTEAFF

clone size: NA
D gene: TRBD2
J gene: TRBJ2-2
V gene: TRBV7-6
CDR3 DNA: TGTGCCGCTGGACTAGCGGAAAACACCGGGGAGCTGTTTTTT
CDR3 protein: CAAGLAENTGELFF

clone size: NA
D gene: TRBD1
J gene: TRBJ2-7
V gene: TRBV14
CDR3 DNA: TGTGCCAGCAGCCAAGGAAGGACAGGGCGTCTCGAGCAGTACTTC
CDR3 protein: CASSQGRTGRLEQYF

clone size: NA
D gene: NA
J gene: TRBJ2-6
V gene: TRBV11-3
CDR3 DNA: TGTGCCAGCAGCTCCGGGGGATACAGGGCCAACGTCCTGACTTTC
CDR3 protein: CASSSGGYRANVLTF

clone size: many
D gene: NA
J gene: TRBJ1-1
V gene: TRBV2
CDR3 DNA: TGTGCCAGCAGCCCCCTCCCGGATGATGAAGCTTTCTTT
CDR3 protein: CASSPLPDDEAFF

clone size: many
D gene: NA
J gene: TRBJ2-5
V gene: TRBV11-3
CDR3 DNA: TGTGCCAGCAGCTTAAGGCAGGCGGCCATGGGAGAGACCCAGTACTTC
CDR3 protein: CASSLRQAAMGETQYF

clone size: few
D gene: NA
J gene: TRBJ1-5
V gene: TRBV10-3
CDR3 DNA: TGTGCCATCAGTGATACGGGGGGCGGCGATCAGCCCCAGCATTTT
CDR3 protein: CAISDTGGGDQPQHF

clone size: many
D gene: TRBD1
J gene: TRBJ1-2
V gene: TRBV24-1
CDR3 DNA: TGTGCCACCAGTGAGGCCGGGACAGGGGCTCAACTCTACTATGGCTACACCTTC
CDR3 protein: CATSEAGTGAQLYYGYTF

clone size: few
D gene: NA
J gene: TRBJ2-2
V gene: TRBV5-1
CDR3 DNA: TGCGCCAGCAGCTTGGCCACCCCCCCCTCAACCGGGGAGCTGTTTTTT
CDR3 protein: CASSLATPPSTGELFF

clone size: many
D gene: TRBD1
J gene: TRBJ1-2
V gene: TRBV4-1
CDR3 DNA: TGCGCCAGCAGCCATAGCCGGGACAGGGATAGTTATGGCTACACCTTC
CDR3 protein: CASSHSRDRDSYGYTF

clone size: many
D gene: NA
J gene: TRBJ1-2
V gene: TRBV11-2
CDR3 DNA: TGTGCCAGCAGCTTAGGACGGCGTTCCCTTGGGGGCTACACCTTC
CDR3 protein: CASSLGRRSLGGYTF

clone size: many
D gene: NA
J gene: TRBJ1-1
V gene: TRBV18
CDR3 DNA: TGTGCCAGCTCACAAGGGATGAACACTGAAGCTTTCTTT
CDR3 protein: CASSQGMNTEAFF

clone size: many
D gene: NA
J gene: TRBJ1-5
V gene: TRBV27
CDR3 DNA: TGTGCCAGCAGTTTATCGATGTATAGCAATCAGCCCCAGCATTTT
CDR3 protein: CASSLSMYSNQPQHF

clone size: few
D gene: NA
J gene: TRBJ2-5
V gene: TRBV6-1
CDR3 DNA: TGTGCCAGCAGTGAAGCCGGAGGGAGGAAGACCCAGTACTTC
CDR3 protein: CASSEAGGRKTQYF

clone size: NA
D gene: NA
J gene: TRBJ1-6
V gene: TRBV27
CDR3 DNA: TGTGCCAGCAGTTACGCCGGGGACTTTAATTCACCCCTCCACTTT
CDR3 protein: CASSYAGDFNSPLHF

clone size: few
D gene: TRBD2
J gene: TRBJ2-4
V gene: TRBV7-9
CDR3 DNA: TGTGCCAGCAGCCGAACCGGGACTAGCGGTATTCAGTACTTC
CDR3 protein: CASSRTGTSGIQYF

clone size: NA
D gene: NA
J gene: TRBJ2-3
V gene: TRBV4-1
CDR3 DNA: TGCGCCAGCAGCGGAGGTTTCACAGATACGCAGTATTTT
CDR3 protein: CASSGGFTDTQYF

clone size: many
D gene: NA
J gene: TRBJ1-3
V gene: TRBV11-2
CDR3 DNA: TGTGCCAGCGAGACACTTTGGGTGTCCTCTGGAAACACCATATATTTT
CDR3 protein: CASETLWVSSGNTIYF

clone size: few
D gene: TRBD2
J gene: TRBJ2-1
V gene: TRBV6-5
CDR3 DNA: TGTGCCAGCAGTTACCCAGAGCGGGAAGTACACAATGAGCAGTTCTTC
CDR3 protein: CASSYPEREVHNEQFF

clone size: many
D gene: NA
J gene: TRBJ2-7
V gene: TRBV27
CDR3 DNA: TGTGCCAGCAGTTTCTGGCGACCACCATACGAGCAGTACTTC
CDR3 protein: CASSFWRPPYEQYF

clone size: many
D gene: NA
J gene: TRBJ2-5
V gene: TRBV27
CDR3 DNA: TGTGCCAGCAGTACGGGATTTGGGACCCAGTACTTC
CDR3 protein: CASSTGFGTQYF

clone size: NA
D gene: TRBD2
J gene: TRBJ2-2
V gene: TRBV2
CDR3 DNA: TGTGCCAGCACTGGAGGCCCTCGGGCGGGAGGAGCCGGGGAGCTGTTTTTT
CDR3 protein: CASTGGPRAGGAGELFF

clone size: NA
D gene: NA
J gene: TRBJ1-4
V gene: TRBV10-3
CDR3 DNA: TGTGCCATCAGTGACCTTAATGAAAAACTGTTTTTT
CDR3 protein: CAISDLNEKLFF

clone size: NA
D gene: NA
J gene: TRBJ1-2
V gene: TRBV7-2
CDR3 DNA: TGTGCCAGCAGCTTAGGACAGCTCAGCCTCTATGGCTACACCTTC
CDR3 protein: CASSLGQLSLYGYTF

clone size: NA
D gene: TRBD1
J gene: TRBJ2-3
V gene: TRBV7-6
CDR3 DNA: TGTGCCAGCAGCTTGTTCCGAGGGGGCGAGACAGATACGCAGTATTTT
CDR3 protein: CASSLFRGGETDTQYF

clone size: many
D gene: TRBD2
J gene: TRBJ2-3
V gene: TRBV6-2/TRBV6-3
CDR3 DNA: TGTGCCAGCAGTTCGGACATGCCGGGACTAGCGGGAGGAGGCTGGACAGATACGCAGTATTTT
CDR3 protein: CASSSDMPGLAGGGWTDTQYF

clone size: many
D gene: NA
J gene: TRBJ2-3
V gene: TRBV5-1
CDR3 DNA: TGCGCCAGCGGCCAACCCTCGGCAGATACGCAGTATTTT
CDR3 protein: CASGQPSADTQYF

clone size: many
D gene: TRBD2
J gene: TRBJ2-5
V gene: TRBV25-1
CDR3 DNA: TGTGCCAGCAGTATGACTAGCGGGAGGAAAGAGACCCAGTACTTC
CDR3 protein: CASSMTSGRKETQYF

clone size: many
D gene: TRBD1
J gene: TRBJ2-1
V gene: TRBV29-1
CDR3 DNA: TGCAGCGTTGGAAAGTCCGGACAGGGGGACTGCGAGCAGTTCTTC
CDR3 protein: CSVGKSGQGDCEQFF

clone size: few
D gene: NA
J gene: TRBJ2-1
V gene: TRBV6-5
CDR3 DNA: TGTGCCAGCAGTTACGGGCCTGAGCAGTTCTTC
CDR3 protein: CASSYGPEQFF

clone size: few
D gene: NA
J gene: TRBJ2-2
V gene: TRBV5-5
CDR3 DNA: TGTGCCAGCAGCCCGAGGGGGGGGGCCGGGGAGCTGTTTTTT
CDR3 protein: CASSPRGGAGELFF

clone size: many
D gene: NA
J gene: TRBJ2-5
V gene: TRBV19
CDR3 DNA: TGTGCCAGTAGTATTTCTGGACAGATTCAAGAGACCCAGTACTTC
CDR3 protein: CASSISGQIQETQYF

clone size: NA
D gene: NA
J gene: TRBJ2-5
V gene: TRBV6-1
CDR3 DNA: TGTGCCAGCAGTCTCAGATCGACCTCGCGGGAGACCCAGTACTTC
CDR3 protein: CASSLRSTSRETQYF

clone size: many
D gene: NA
J gene: TRBJ1-1
V gene: TRBV30
CDR3 DNA: TGTGCCTGGAGTAAAGAAGGGGTGAACACTGAAGCTTTCTTT
CDR3 protein: CAWSKEGVNTEAFF